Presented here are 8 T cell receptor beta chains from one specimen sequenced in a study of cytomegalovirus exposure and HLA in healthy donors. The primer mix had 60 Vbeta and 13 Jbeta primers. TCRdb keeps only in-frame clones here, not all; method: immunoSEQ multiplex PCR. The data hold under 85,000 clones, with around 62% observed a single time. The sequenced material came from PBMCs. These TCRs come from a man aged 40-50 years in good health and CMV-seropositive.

The CDR3 coding sequence is TGTGCCAGCAGCTTCGGGGACAGGGGTTTCCAAGAGACCCAGTACTTC. This sequence encodes CASSFGDRGFQETQYF. The chain uses TRBV5-5 and TRBJ2-5; 10 positions match TRBD1. Germline V gene sequence: CDR1 SGHKS, CDR2 YYEKEE (reference sequence). V was pared by 2 bases and J by 1 base, with 5 bases of the junction left unmatched. The CDR3 extends over 16 amino acids. The variable domain in full, with the rest retrieved from reference TRBV5-5 and TRBJ2-5, is DAGVTQSPTHLIKTRGQQVTLRCSPISGHKSVSWYQQVLGQGPQFIFQYYEKEERGRGNFPDRFSARQFPNYSSELNVNALLLGDSALYLCASSFGDRGFQETQYFGPGTRLLVL.

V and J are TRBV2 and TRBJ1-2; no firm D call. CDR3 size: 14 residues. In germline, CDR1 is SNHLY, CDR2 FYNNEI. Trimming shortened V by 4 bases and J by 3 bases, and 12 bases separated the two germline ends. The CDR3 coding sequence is TGTGCCAGCAGTGCTTCCGCAGATTACTATGGCTACACCTTC. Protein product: CASSASADYYGYTF.

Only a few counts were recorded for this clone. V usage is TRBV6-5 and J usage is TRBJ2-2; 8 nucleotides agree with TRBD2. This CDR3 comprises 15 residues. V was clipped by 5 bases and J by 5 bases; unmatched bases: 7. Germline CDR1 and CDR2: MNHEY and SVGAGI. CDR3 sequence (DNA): TGTGCCAGCAGTGTGGGACTAGAGGGGACCGGGGAGCTGTTTTTT. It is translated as CASSVGLEGTGELFF.

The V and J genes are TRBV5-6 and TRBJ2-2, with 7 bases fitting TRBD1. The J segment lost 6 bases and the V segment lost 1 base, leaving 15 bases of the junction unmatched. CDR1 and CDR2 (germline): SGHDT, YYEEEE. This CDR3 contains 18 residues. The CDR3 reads CASSLRGQPTGIAGELFF. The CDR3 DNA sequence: TGTGCCAGCAGCTTGAGGGGTCAACCGACAGGGATTGCCGGGGAGCTGTTTTTT.

The CDR3 reads CASSPRQARAWGYTF. The CDR3 bases are TGTGCCAGCAGTCCCCGACAGGCGAGGGCGTGGGGCTACACCTTC. The rearrangement joins TRBV6-5 to TRBJ1-2; possible D gene TRBD1, 6 bases. The CDR3 totals 15 residues. The germline V gene has CDR1 MNHEY and CDR2 SVGAGI. Trimming pared 5 bases from V and 8 bases from J, leaving 21 bases between.

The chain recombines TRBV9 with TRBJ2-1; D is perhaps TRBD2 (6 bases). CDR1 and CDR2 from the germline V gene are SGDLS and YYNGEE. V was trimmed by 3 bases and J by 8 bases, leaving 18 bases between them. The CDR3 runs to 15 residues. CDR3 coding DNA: TGTGCCAGCAGCGGAGGATGGGGGGTCTGGTATGAGCAGTTCTTC. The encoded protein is CASSGGWGVWYEQFF.

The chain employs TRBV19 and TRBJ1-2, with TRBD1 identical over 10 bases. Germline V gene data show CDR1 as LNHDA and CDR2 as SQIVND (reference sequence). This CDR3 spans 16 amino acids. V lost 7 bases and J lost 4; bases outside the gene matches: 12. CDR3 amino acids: CASNLRDRGPGYGYTF. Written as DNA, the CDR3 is TGTGCCAGTAACCTCCGGGACAGGGGTCCTGGCTATGGCTACACCTTC.

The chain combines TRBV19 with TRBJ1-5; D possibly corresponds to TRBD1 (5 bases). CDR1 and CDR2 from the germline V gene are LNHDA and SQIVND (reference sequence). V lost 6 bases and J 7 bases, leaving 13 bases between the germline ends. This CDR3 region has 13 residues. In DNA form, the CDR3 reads TGTGCCAGTAGCCTAGGGAGGACACAGCCCCAGCATTTT. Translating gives CASSLGRTQPQHF.